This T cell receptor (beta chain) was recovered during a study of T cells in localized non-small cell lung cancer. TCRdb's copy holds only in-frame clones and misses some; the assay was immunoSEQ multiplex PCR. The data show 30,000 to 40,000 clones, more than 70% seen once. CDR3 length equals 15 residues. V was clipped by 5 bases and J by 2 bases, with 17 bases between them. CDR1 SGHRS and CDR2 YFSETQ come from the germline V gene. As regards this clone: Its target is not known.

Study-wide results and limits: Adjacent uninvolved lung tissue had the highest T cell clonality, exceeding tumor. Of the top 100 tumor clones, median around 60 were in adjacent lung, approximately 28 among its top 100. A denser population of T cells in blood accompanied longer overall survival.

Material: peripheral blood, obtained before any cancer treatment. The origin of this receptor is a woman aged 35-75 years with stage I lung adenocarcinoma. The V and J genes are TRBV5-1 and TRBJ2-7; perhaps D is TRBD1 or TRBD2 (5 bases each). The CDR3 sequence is CASRDIDLAPYEQYF. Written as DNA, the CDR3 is TGCGCCAGCAGGGACATTGACCTAGCCCCCTACGAGCAGTACTTC.